This record concerns one T cell receptor (beta chain) sequence. The data belong to a study of shared T cell receptors in the human thymus. CDR3 length: 15 residues. The V end lost 5 bases, the J end lost 0 bases, and 10 bases lay between the germline ends. CDR1 and CDR2 (germline): SEHNR, FQNEAQ (reference sequence). The repertoire was sequenced with immunoSEQ multiplex PCR; TCRdb's copy has only in-frame clones and lacks some. The table records about 660,000 clones, 88% of them present only once. These data were also filed under a second study, of human thymus T cells. From that report: Having corrective surgery for congenital heart defects, healthy Finnish infants were the ones who donated. The thymus was resected at corrective cardiac surgery. Biased V and J segment usage appeared in thymus and peripheral blood. Thymic TCR repertoires of unrelated people reportedly overlapped highly.

The gene calls are TRBV7-9 and TRBJ1-4; perhaps TRBD1 as D (5 bases). Sequenced input: thymocytes. This sequence was found in a boy less than two years old with a congenital heart defect. CDR3 DNA sequence: TGTGCCAGCAGCCCCGGACAAGCAACTAATGAAAAACTGTTTTTT. Translating gives CASSPGQATNEKLFF.